A selection of T cell receptor beta chains follows, all from one sample in a study of blood T cell repertoires in COVID-19. Produced via immunoSEQ multiplex PCR; TCRdb's table is partial and in-frame only. The sample lists roughly 130,000 clones; roughly 89% were seen once. Sequenced sample: peripheral blood. Receptor source: a young man with COVID-19, enrolled during active disease. Both conserved end residues are part of each CDR3. Fields, in order: D gene, J gene, clone size, V gene, CDR3 DNA, CDR3 protein. The D gene is left open where the match is weak. Not every row has a clone size; where given, it reads once, few, many or a size class.

.	TRBJ1-6	.	TRBV5-6	TGTGCCAGCAGCTTGCGGGGGTACGATAATTCACCCCTCCACTTT	CASSLRGYDNSPLHF
TRBD2	TRBJ2-5	.	TRBV30	TGTGCCTGGAGAACGGGACTAGGGAGCGAGACCCAGTACTTC	CAWRTGLGSETQYF
TRBD2	TRBJ2-1	few	TRBV10-1	TGCGCCAGCAGTGAGGTCCGCGGGAGAGGCTACAATGAGCAGTTCTTC	CASSEVRGRGYNEQFF
TRBD2	TRBJ2-7	.	TRBV6-5	TGTGCCAGCAGTCGCCGACTAGCGATCGCCTACGAGCAGTACTTC	CASSRRLAIAYEQYF
TRBD2	TRBJ2-3	.	TRBV3-1/TRBV3-2	TGTGCCAGCAGCCCTGGACTAGTCGGCACAGATACGCAGTATTTT	CASSPGLVGTDTQYF
TRBD1	TRBJ2-2	.	TRBV13	TGTGCCAGTCAAGTGGACAGGGGGCGGAACACCGGGGAGCTGTTTTTT	CASQVDRGRNTGELFF
TRBD2	TRBJ2-1	.	TRBV4-1	TGCGCCAGCAGCCAATCCCTATTTGGTGCGGGAGCAAATGAGCAGTTCTTC	CASSQSLFGAGANEQFF
.	TRBJ2-6	.	TRBV28	TGTGCCAGCAGTTTTGGGGGGGCTGCTGGGGCCAACGTCCTGACTTTC	CASSFGGAAGANVLTF
TRBD2	TRBJ2-5	once	TRBV4-2	TGTGCCAGCAGCGCAGCGGGAGCAGGCGAGACCCAGTACTTC	CASSAAGAGETQYF
.	TRBJ1-2	.	TRBV28	TGTGCCAGCAGTTTACCCGACAGCTATGGCTACACCTTC	CASSLPDSYGYTF
TRBD1	TRBJ2-2	.	TRBV27	TGTGCCAGCAGTTTAGAGGGCAGGGGGCTCACCGGGGAGCTGTTTTTT	CASSLEGRGLTGELFF
TRBD1	TRBJ1-1	.	TRBV11-2	TGTGCCAGCAGCTCAGGGGGCTTCACTGAAGCTTTCTTT	CASSSGGFTEAFF
.	TRBJ1-5	.	TRBV28	TGTGCCAGCAGCCCCGGGAGGGGGAGCCAGCCCCAGCATTTT	CASSPGRGSQPQHF
.	TRBJ2-3	.	TRBV5-1	TGCGCCAGCAGCTTGGTGCAGGGGTCCACAGATACGCAGTATTTT	CASSLVQGSTDTQYF
.	TRBJ2-5	.	TRBV28	TGTGCCAGCGGCGGGGGGACAGTCCGGGAGACCCAGTACTTC	CASGGGTVRETQYF
.	TRBJ1-2	.	TRBV30	TGTGCCTGGAGTGTAACCGGGGTTGGCTACACCTTC	CAWSVTGVGYTF
.	TRBJ2-1	.	TRBV29-1	TGCAGCGTTGACAGGGGAAATGAGCAGTTCTTC	CSVDRGNEQFF